This T cell receptor (beta chain) derives from a study of CD8 T cells in Susac syndrome. The V gene's germline CDR1 is GTSNPN and CDR2 SVGIG (reference sequence). The CDR3 has 11 amino acids. V dropped 7 bases and J dropped 8 bases, with 14 bases sitting between them. Random-hexamer reverse transcription was applied to roughly 0.5 to 1 ug RNA. The amplification used immunoSEQ multiplex PCR on TCR beta CDR3; it spanned 54 Vbeta and 13 Jbeta. MiXCR was run by TCRdb on the immunoSEQ multiplex PCR reads, yielding one entry per CDR3 protein. The sample yields under 150,000 distinct CDR3 sequences, 95% seen once.

Material for sequencing was CD4+ T cells from PBMCs. The sequence derives from a human donor with Susac syndrome. V gene TRBV30 combines with J gene TRBJ1-2; no reliable D call. CDR3 region: CASAHNLGYTF. CDR3 DNA sequence: TGTGCCTCCGCCCATAATTTGGGCTACACCTTC.